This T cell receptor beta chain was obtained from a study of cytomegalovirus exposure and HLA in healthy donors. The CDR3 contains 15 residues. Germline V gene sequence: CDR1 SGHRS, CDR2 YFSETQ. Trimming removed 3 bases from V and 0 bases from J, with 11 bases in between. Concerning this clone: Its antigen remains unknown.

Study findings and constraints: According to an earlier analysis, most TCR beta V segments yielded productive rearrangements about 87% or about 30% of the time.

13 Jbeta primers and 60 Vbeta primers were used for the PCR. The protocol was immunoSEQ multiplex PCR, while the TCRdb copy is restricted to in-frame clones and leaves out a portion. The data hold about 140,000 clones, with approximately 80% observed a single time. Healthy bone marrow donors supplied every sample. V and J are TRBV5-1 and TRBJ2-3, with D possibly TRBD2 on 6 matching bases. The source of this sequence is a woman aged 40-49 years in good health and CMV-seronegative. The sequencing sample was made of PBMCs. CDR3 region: CASSWGGDSTDTQYF. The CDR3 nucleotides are TGCGCCAGCAGCTGGGGCGGGGACAGCACAGATACGCAGTATTTT.